This TCR beta chain stems from a study of shared clonotypes between healthy human individuals. Study as a whole: The cohort comprised a couple of women and a few men. Their ages spanned 18 to 49 years.

This CDR3 comprises 13 residues. Trimming at V came to 2 bases and at J to 6 bases, leaving 4 bases not matched to a gene. Looked up from germline, CDR1 is MNHEY and CDR2 is SMNVEV (reference sequence). In the naive CD8 group, cells lacked CD45RO and were positively selected for CCR7, so terminally differentiated effector memory CD45RA+ cells were left out. Here immunoSEQ multiplex PCR was the method, and the copy in TCRdb shows in-frame clones only, minus some. The sample comprises about 2 million clones, about 95% of which are singletons, and roughly 1% rests with the top ten. The receptor's source is a man between 18 and 35 years old in good health. Sequencing was performed on naive CD8+ T cells sorted from blood. This chain uses TRBV27 with TRBJ2-7; 7 nucleotides align to TRBD2. CDR3 loop: CASSLLAASEQYF. The CDR3 DNA reads as TGTGCCAGCAGTTTACTAGCGGCAAGCGAGCAGTACTTC.